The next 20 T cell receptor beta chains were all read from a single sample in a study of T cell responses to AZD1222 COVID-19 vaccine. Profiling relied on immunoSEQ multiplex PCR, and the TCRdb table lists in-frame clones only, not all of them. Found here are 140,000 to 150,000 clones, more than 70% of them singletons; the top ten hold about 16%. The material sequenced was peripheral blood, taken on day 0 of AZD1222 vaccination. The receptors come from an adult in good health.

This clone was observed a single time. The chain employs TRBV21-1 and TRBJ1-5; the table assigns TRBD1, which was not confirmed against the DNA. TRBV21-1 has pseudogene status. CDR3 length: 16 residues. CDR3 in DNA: TGTGCCAGCAGCAAATTTCGACAGGTCTTTGGGCAGCCCCAGCATTTT. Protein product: CASSKFRQVFGQPQHF.

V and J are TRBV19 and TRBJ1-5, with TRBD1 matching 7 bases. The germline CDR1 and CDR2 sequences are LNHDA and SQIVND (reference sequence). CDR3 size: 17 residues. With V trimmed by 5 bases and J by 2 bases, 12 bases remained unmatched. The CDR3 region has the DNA TGTGCCAGTAGTCTAACCTCGACAGGGAGAGGCAATCAGCCCCAGCATTTT. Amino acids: CASSLTSTGRGNQPQHF.

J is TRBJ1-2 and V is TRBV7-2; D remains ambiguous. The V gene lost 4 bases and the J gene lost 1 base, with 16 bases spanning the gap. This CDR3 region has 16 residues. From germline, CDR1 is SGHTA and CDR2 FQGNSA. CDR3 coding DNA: TGTGCCAGCAGCTCACAAGGTTTAACACTTAACTATGGCTACACCTTC. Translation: CASSSQGLTLNYGYTF.

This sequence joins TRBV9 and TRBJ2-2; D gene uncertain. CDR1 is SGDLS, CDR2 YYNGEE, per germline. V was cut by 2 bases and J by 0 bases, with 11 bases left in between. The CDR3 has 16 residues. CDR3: CASSVGPFANTGELFF. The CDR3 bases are TGTGCCAGCAGCGTGGGTCCGTTCGCGAACACCGGGGAGCTGTTTTTT.

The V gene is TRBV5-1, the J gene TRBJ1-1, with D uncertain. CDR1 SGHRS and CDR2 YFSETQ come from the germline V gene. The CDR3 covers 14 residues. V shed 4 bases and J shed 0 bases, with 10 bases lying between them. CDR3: CASSASTLNTEAFF. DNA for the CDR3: TGCGCCAGCAGCGCCTCCACCTTGAACACTGAAGCTTTCTTT.

CDR3 sequence: CASSLGQTIYEQYF. DNA of the CDR3: TGTGCCAGCAGCTTAGGACAGACAATCTACGAGCAGTACTTC. The chain employs TRBV11-2 and TRBJ2-7, with D tentatively TRBD1 (5 bases). The CDR3 runs 14 residues. V was shortened by 1 base and J by 3 bases, with 10 bases between the two germline ends. CDR1 is SGHAT, CDR2 FQNNGV, per germline.

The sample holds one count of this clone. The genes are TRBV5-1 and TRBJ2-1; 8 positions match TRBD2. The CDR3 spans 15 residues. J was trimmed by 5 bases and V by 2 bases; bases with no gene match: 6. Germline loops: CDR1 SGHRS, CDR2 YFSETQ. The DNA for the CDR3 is TGCGCCAGCAGCTTACAGTGGCGGGGGGACAATGAGCAGTTCTTC. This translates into CASSLQWRGDNEQFF.

CDR3 DNA: TGTGCCAGCAGCCGTCGACAGGGGCGGAATGAGCAGTTCTTC. Translation: CASSRRQGRNEQFF. The V call is TRBV7-2, the J call TRBJ2-1, with 8 bases aligning to TRBD1. Trimming took 5 bases from V and 7 from J; bases not matched to a gene: 7. The CDR3 is 14 amino acids. The V gene's germline CDR1 is SGHTA and CDR2 FQGNSA.

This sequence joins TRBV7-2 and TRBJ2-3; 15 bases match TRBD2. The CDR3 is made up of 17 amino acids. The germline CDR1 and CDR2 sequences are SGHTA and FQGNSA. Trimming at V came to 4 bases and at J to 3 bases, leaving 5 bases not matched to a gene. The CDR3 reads CASSSGLAGGPTDTQYF. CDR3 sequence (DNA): TGTGCCAGCAGCTCGGGACTAGCGGGGGGCCCTACAGATACGCAGTATTTT.

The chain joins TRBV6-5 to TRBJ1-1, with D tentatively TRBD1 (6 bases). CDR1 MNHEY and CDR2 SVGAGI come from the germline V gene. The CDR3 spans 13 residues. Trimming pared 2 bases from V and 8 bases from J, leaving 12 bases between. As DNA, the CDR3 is TGTGCCAGCAGTTACGGGGGGCGCAGCGAAGCTTTCTTT. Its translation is CASSYGGRSEAFF.

The CDR3 DNA follows: TGTGCCTGGAGTCCTCGCGACAGGGGGACCTACGAGCAGTACTTC. It yields the protein CAWSPRDRGTYEQYF. V is TRBV30 and J is TRBJ2-7, with 9 nucleotides matching TRBD1. The length of the CDR3 is 15 residues. CDR1 GTSNPN and CDR2 SVGIG come from the germline V gene (reference sequence). The V and J ends lost 2 bases and 2 bases, in that order; junction bases with no gene match: 7.

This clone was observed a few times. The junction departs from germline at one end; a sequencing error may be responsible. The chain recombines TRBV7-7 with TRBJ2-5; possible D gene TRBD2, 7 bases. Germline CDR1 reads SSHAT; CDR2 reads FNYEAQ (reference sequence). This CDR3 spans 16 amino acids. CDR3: CASSLARGTLIETQYF. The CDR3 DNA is TGTGCTAGCAGCTTAGCGCGGGGGACATTGATAGAGACCCAGTACTTC.

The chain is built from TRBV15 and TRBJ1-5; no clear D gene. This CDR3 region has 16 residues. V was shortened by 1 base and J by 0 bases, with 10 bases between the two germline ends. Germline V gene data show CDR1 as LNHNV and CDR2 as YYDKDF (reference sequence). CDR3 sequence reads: CATSRVALNSNQPQHF. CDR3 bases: TGTGCCACCAGCAGAGTGGCACTTAATAGCAATCAGCCCCAGCATTTT.

The DNA for the CDR3 is TGTGCCAGCAGCTTAGAAATAGAGACCCAGTACTTC. Translating it yields CASSLEIETQYF. The V call is TRBV11-2, the J call TRBJ2-5, with D hard to call. Per the germline V gene, CDR1 is SGHAT and CDR2 is FQNNGV. Trimming took off 0 bases at V and 4 bases at J, with 3 bases between the two ends. The CDR3 sequence is 12 residues long. Full variable domain (remainder filled in from reference TRBV11-2 and TRBJ2-5): EAGVAQSPRYKIIEKRQSVAFWCNPISGHATLYWYQQILGQGPKLLIQFQNNGVVDDSQLPKDRFSAERLKGVDSTLKIQPAKLEDSAVYLCASSLEIETQYFGPGTRLLVL.

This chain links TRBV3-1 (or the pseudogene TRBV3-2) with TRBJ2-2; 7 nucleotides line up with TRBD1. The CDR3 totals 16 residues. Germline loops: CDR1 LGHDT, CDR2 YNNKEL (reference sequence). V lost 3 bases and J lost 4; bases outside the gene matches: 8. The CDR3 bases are TGTGCCAGCAGCCACCTACAGGGGAGCGGCACCGGGGAGCTGTTTTTT. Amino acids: CASSHLQGSGTGELFF.

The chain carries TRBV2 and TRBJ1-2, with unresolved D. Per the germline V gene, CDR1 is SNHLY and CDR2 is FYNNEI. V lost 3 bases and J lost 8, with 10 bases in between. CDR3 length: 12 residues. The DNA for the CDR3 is TGTGCCAGCAGTGAGGACCCGAGGGGCTACACCTTC. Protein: CASSEDPRGYTF.

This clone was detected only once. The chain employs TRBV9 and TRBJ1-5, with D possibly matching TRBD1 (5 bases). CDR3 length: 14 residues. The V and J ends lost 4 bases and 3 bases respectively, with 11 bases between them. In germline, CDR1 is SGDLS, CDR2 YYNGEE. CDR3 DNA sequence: TGTGCCAGCAGCCTCGGGGACTACAATCAGCCCCAGCATTTT. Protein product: CASSLGDYNQPQHF. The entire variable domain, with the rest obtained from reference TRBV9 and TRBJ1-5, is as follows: DSGVTQTPKHLITATGQRVTLRCSPRSGDLSVYWYQQSLDQGLQFLIQYYNGEERAKGNILERFSAQQFPDLHSELNLSSLELGDSALYFCASSLGDYNQPQHFGDGTRLSIL.

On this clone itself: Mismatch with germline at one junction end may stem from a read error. CDR3 bases: TGCGCCAGCAGTCAATCCCTCTCCGGGGACCAACACCGGGGAGCTGTTTTT. Protein product: CASSQSLSGDQHRGAVF. The chain recombines TRBV23-1 with TRBJ2-2; D may correspond to TRBD1 or TRBD2 (5 bases each). TRBV23-1 is assigned to the ORF class and has an uncertain function. The CDR3 runs 17 residues.

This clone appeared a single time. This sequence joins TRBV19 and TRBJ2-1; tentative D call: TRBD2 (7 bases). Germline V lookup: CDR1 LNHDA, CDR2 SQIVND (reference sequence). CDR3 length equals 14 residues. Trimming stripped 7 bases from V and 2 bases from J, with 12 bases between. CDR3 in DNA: TGTGCCAGTAAGGGGGAGGGGGCCTACAATGAGCAGTTCTTC. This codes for CASKGEGAYNEQFF.

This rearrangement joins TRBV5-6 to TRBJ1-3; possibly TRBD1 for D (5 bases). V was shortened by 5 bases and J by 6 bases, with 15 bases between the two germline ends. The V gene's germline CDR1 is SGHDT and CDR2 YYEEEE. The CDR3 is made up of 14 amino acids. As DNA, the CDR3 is TGTGCCAGCAGACACTACTCCAGGGCAAACACCATATATTTT. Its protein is CASRHYSRANTIYF.